One T cell receptor (beta chain) is described in this entry. The antigen is not known. Time point given: blood from clinic visit 5 months post-surgery; TSC patient then seizure free. The sequenced cases were selected for having the highest brain T cell transcript signatures. Before surgery, patients took at least one anti-epileptic drug. This entry is derived from a study of brain T cells in children with intractable seizures. Assay: immunoSEQ multiplex PCR; the TCRdb copy retains only in-frame clones and omits some. The sample yields about 320,000 clones, roughly 92% seen once. After removal of 4 bases from V and 4 bases from J, the junction contained 7 bases not matched to a gene. The CDR3 extends over 15 amino acids. CDR1 is PRHDT, CDR2 FYEKMQ, per germline (reference sequence). Study-level findings and limits: Patients' HCMV serostatus was unknown; virus specificity rests on CDR3 similarity alone. Pre- and post-surgery blood differed in depth, so pre-surgery absences may be undersampling.

The sequencing used peripheral blood, collected more than 4 months after surgery. This sequence joins TRBV13 and TRBJ2-7; 10 positions match TRBD1. The origin of this receptor is a boy less than two years old with tuberous sclerosis and intractable seizures. CDR3 in DNA: TGTGCCAGCAGCTCTCCGGGACAGGGGCTTTACGAGCAGTACTTC. Amino acids: CASSSPGQGLYEQYF.